The next 9 T cell receptor beta chains were all read from a single sample in a study of blood T cell repertoires in COVID-19 (dated by TCRdb to the early 2020s). To prepare the library, the immunoSEQ multiplex PCR assay was applied. Sourced from immuneACCESS, this table was stored by TCRdb with only in-frame sequences that have V and J called. A share of the clones is absent; for the studies checked, an unresolved V gene accounts for under half, and the remainder has no known explanation. The sample table records fewer than 250,000 clones; around 82% of these occur just once. The top ten hold 2% to 3% of the sample. Source material: peripheral blood. The receptor source for this set is a woman in her 40s with active or convalescent COVID-19.

This clone is a singleton in its sample. The chain joins TRBV6-6 to TRBJ2-7; the D gene is possibly TRBD1 (6 bases). CDR1 and CDR2 from the germline V gene are MNHNY and SVGAGI (reference sequence). The CDR3 covers 14 residues. The V end was cut by 5 bases, the J end by 5 bases, with 16 bases between. CDR3: CASSPLTGRDEQYF. CDR3 coding DNA: TGTGCCAGCAGTCCGCTGACAGGTCGGGACGAGCAGTACTTC.

This clone has only a few counts. The CDR3 DNA is TGTGCCAGCAGCGTAGGACTAGCGGGGCCCTACAATGAGCAGTTCTTC. The encoded protein is CASSVGLAGPYNEQFF. This chain links TRBV9 with TRBJ2-1, with 11 nucleotides matching TRBD2. The CDR3 is made up of 16 amino acids. Germline assignment: CDR1 SGDLS and CDR2 YYNGEE. J lost 2 bases, V lost 0 bases, and 1 base had no gene match.

This chain joins TRBV15 and TRBJ1-5; D is unclear. The germline gives CDR1 LNHNV, CDR2 YYDKDF (reference sequence). There are 17 residues in the CDR3. V lost 0 bases to trimming and J lost 3 bases, with 15 bases between them. CDR3 DNA sequence: TGTGCCACCAGCAGAGATACGCAGGTGGGCCCCAATCAGCCCCAGCATTTT. Protein sequence: CATSRDTQVGPNQPQHF.

This clone was found a few times. This chain connects TRBV7-9 to TRBJ2-1; weak D call: TRBD1 (5 bases). The CDR3 sequence is 13 residues long. V was trimmed by 4 bases and J by 6 bases, leaving 10 bases between them. Germline loops: CDR1 SEHNR, CDR2 FQNEAQ (reference sequence). The CDR3, as DNA: TGTGCCAGCAGCTCGAAGGGGCCCAATGAGCAGTTCTTC. Translation gives CASSSKGPNEQFF.

The chain combines TRBV11-2 with TRBJ1-1, with a possible D match to TRBD1 (5 bases). V was cut by 5 bases and J by 4 bases, with 14 bases left in between. Germline assignment: CDR1 SGHAT and CDR2 FQNNGV. This CDR3 is 14 amino acids long. The CDR3 loop is CASSEYQGGTEAFF. CDR3 nucleotide sequence: TGTGCCAGCAGCGAGTACCAGGGTGGCACTGAAGCTTTCTTT.

This chain links TRBV6-5 with TRBJ2-7, with D maybe TRBD1 (7 bases). V lost 0 bases, J lost 4 bases, and 13 bases lay in between. Germline V lookup: CDR1 MNHEY, CDR2 SVGAGI. This CDR3 is built from 15 residues. The CDR3 sequence is CASSYSFQGGYEQYF. The CDR3 coding sequence is TGTGCCAGCAGTTACTCGTTCCAGGGGGGTTACGAGCAGTACTTC.

The rearrangement uses TRBV30 and TRBJ2-3; possibly TRBD1 for D (5 bases). Germline-derived CDR1 and CDR2 are GTSNPN and SVGIG (reference sequence). V lost 0 bases to trimming and J lost 6 bases, with 10 bases between them. The CDR3 sequence is 13 residues long. CDR3 residues: CAWSVRTSDTQYF. CDR3 DNA: TGTGCCTGGAGTGTACGGACATCTGATACGCAGTATTTT.

The chain is built from TRBV5-1 and TRBJ2-1; 13 nucleotides match TRBD2. The V segment lost 4 bases and the J segment 4 bases; nucleotides outside the gene matches: 8. This CDR3 contains 17 residues. Germline-derived CDR1 and CDR2 are SGHRS and YFSETQ. CDR3 bases: TGCGCCAGCAGCCCGTTCCGGACTAGCGGGAGTTACAATGAGCAGTTCTTC. Protein: CASSPFRTSGSYNEQFF.

This chain joins TRBV16 and TRBJ1-3; D is unresolved. The CDR3 has 14 residues. V was cut by 0 bases and J by 8 bases, with 11 bases left in between. Per the germline V gene, CDR1 is KGHSY and CDR2 is FQNENV. DNA for the CDR3: TGTGCCAGCAGCCAATCGTCCAGAGGGTACACCATATATTTT. Its protein is CASSQSSRGYTIYF. The full variable domain, rest sourced from reference TRBV16 and TRBJ1-3, is GEEVAQTPKHLVRGEGQKAKLYCAPIKGHSYVFWYQQVLKNEFKFLISFQNENVFDETGMPKERFSAKCLPNSPCSLEIQATKLEDSAVYFCASSQSSRGYTIYFGEGSWLTVV.